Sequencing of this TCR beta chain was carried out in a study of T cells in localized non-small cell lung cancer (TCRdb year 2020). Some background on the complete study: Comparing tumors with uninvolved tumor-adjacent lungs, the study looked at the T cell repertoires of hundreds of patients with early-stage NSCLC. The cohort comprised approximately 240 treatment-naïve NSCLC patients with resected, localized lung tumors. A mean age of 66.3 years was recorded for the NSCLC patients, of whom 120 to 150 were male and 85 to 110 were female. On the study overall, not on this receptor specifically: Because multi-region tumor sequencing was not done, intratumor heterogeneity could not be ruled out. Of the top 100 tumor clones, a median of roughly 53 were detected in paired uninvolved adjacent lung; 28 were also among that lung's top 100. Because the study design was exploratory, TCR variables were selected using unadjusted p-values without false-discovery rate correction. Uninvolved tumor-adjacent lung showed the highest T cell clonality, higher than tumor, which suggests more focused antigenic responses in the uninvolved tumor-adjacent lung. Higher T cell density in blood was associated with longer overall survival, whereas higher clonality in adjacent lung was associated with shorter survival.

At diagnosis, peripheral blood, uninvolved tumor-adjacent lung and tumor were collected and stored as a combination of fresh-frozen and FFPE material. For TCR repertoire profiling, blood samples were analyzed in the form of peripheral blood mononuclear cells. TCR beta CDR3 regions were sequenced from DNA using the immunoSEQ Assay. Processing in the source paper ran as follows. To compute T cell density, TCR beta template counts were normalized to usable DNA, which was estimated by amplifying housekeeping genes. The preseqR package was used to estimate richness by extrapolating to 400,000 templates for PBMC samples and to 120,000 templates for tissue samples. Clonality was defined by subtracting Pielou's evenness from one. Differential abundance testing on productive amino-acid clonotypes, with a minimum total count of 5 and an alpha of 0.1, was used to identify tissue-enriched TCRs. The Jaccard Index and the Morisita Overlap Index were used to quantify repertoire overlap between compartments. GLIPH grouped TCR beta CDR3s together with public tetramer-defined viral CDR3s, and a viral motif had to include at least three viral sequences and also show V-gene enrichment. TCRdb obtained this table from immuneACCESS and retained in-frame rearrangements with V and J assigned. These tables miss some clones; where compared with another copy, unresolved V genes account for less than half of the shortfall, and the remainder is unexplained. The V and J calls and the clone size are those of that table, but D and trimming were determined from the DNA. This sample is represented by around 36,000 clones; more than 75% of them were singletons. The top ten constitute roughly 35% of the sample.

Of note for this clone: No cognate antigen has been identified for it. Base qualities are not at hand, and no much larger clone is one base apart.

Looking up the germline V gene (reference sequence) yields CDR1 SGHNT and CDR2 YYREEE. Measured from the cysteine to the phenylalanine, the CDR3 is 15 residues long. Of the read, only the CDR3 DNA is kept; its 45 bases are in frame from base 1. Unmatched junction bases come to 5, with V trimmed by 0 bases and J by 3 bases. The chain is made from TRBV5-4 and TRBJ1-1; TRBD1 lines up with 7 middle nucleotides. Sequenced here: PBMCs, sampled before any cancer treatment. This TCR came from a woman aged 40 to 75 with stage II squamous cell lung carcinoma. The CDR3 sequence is CASSLEQGGYTEAFF. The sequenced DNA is TGTGCCAGCAGCTTGGAGCAGGGGGGATACACTGAAGCTTTCTTT.